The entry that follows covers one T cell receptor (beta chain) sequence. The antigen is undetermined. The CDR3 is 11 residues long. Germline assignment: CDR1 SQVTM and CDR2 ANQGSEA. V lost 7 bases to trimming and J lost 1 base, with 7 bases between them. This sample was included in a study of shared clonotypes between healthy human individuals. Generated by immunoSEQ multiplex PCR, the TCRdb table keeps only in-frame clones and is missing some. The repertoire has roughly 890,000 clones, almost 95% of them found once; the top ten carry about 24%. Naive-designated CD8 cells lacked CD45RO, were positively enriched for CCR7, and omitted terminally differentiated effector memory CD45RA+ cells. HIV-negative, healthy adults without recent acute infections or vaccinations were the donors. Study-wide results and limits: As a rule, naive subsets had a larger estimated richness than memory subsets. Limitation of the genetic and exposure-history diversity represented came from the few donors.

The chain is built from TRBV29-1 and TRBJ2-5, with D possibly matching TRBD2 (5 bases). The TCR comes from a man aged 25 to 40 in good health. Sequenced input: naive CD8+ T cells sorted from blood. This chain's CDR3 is CSAGLQETQYF. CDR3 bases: TGCAGCGCCGGACTCCAAGAGACCCAGTACTTC. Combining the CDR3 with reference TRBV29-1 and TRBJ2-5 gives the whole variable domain SAVISQKPSRDICQRGTSLTIQCQVDSQVTMMFWYRQQPGQSLTLIATANQGSEATYESGFVIDKFPISRPNLTFSTLTVSNMSPEDSSIYLCSAGLQETQYFGPGTRLLVL.